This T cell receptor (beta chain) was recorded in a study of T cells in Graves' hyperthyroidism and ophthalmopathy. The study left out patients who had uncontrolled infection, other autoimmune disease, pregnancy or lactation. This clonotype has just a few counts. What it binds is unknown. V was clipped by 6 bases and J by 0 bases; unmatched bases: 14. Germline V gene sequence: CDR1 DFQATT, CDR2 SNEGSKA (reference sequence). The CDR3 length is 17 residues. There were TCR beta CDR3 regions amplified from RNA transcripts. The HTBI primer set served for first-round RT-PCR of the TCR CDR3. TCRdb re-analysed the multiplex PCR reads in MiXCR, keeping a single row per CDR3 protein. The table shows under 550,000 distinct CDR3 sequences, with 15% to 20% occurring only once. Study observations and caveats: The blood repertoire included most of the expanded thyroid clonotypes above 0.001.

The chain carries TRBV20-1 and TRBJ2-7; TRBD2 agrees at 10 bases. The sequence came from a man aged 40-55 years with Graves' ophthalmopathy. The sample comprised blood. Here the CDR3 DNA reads TGCAGTGCGGGCGCAAAGGTACTAGCGGGACACTCCTACGAGCAGTACTTC. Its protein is CSAGAKVLAGHSYEQYF.